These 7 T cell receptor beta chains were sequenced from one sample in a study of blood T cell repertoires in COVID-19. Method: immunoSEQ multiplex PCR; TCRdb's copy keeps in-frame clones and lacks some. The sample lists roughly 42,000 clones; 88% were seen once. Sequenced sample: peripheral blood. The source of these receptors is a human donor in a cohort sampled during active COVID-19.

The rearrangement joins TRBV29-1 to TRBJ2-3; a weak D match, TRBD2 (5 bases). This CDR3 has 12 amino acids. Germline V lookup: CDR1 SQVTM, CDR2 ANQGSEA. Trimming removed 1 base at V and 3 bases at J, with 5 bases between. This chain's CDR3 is CSVEGTTDTQYF. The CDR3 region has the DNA TGCAGCGTTGAAGGGACTACAGATACGCAGTATTTT.

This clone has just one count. The CDR3 sequence is CASSLTPDRAYEQYF. The CDR3 DNA sequence: TGCGCCAGCAGCTTGACCCCGGACAGAGCCTACGAGCAGTACTTC. This chain joins TRBV5-1 and TRBJ2-7; a weak D match, TRBD1 (6 bases). Looked up from germline, CDR1 is SGHRS and CDR2 is YFSETQ. The V end lost 1 base, the J end lost 2 bases, and 13 bases lay between the germline ends. This CDR3 is built from 15 residues.

This CDR3 is CASSYRAGPSSSTDTQYF. CDR3 DNA sequence: TGCGCCAGCAGCTACCGGGCGGGGCCTAGCTCTAGCACAGATACGCAGTATTTT. The chain employs TRBV5-1 and TRBJ2-3; D may be TRBD2 (6 bases). V was clipped by 3 bases and J by 0 bases, with 20 bases between them. This CDR3 is 18 amino acids long. In germline, CDR1 is SGHRS, CDR2 YFSETQ.

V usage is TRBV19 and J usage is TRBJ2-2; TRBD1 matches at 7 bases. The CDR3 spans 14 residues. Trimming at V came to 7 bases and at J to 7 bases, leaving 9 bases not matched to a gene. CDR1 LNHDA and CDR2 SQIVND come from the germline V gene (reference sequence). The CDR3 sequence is CASTSQGLYGELFF. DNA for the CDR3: TGTGCCAGTACCTCACAGGGGTTATACGGGGAGCTGTTTTTT. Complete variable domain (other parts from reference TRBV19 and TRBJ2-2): DGGITQSPKYLFRKEGQNVTLSCEQNLNHDAMYWYRQDPGQGLRLIYYSQIVNDFQKGDIAEGYSVSREKKESFPLTVTSAQKNPTAFYLCASTSQGLYGELFFGEGSRLTVL.

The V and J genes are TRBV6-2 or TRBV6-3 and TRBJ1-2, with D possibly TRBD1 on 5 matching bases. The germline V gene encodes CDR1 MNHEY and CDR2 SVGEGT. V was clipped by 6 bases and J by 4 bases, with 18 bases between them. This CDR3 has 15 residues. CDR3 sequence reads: CASSRTAGRGYGYTF. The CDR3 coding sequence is TGTGCCAGCAGCCGGACTGCAGGGAGGGGCTATGGCTACACCTTC.

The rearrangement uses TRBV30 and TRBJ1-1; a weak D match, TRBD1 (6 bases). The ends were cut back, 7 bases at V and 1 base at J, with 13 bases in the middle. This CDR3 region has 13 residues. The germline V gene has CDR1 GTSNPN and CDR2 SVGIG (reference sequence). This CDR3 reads CASEQGPNTEAFF. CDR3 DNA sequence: TGTGCCTCCGAACAGGGCCCGAACACTGAAGCTTTCTTT.

CDR3 sequence (DNA): TGTGCCAGCAGCTTAGGATCTAGCGGGAGCTTTCCAAGCACCGGGGAGCTGTTTTTT. This codes for CASSLGSSGSFPSTGELFF. The chain joins TRBV11-3 to TRBJ2-2; 10 positions match TRBD2. This CDR3 comprises 19 residues. The V segment lost 1 base and the J segment 4 bases; nucleotides outside the gene matches: 12. Germline loops: CDR1 SGHNT, CDR2 YENEEA.